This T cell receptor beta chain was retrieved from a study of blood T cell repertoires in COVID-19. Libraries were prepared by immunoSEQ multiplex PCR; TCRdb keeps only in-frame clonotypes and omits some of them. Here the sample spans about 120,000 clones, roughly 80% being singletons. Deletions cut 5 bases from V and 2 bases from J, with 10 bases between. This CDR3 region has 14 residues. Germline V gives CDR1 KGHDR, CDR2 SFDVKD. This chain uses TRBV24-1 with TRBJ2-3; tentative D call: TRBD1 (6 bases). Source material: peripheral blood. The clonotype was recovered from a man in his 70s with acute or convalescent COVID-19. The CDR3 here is CATSGGRVTDTQYF. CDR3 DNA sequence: TGTGCCACCAGTGGGGGGCGGGTCACAGATACGCAGTATTTT.